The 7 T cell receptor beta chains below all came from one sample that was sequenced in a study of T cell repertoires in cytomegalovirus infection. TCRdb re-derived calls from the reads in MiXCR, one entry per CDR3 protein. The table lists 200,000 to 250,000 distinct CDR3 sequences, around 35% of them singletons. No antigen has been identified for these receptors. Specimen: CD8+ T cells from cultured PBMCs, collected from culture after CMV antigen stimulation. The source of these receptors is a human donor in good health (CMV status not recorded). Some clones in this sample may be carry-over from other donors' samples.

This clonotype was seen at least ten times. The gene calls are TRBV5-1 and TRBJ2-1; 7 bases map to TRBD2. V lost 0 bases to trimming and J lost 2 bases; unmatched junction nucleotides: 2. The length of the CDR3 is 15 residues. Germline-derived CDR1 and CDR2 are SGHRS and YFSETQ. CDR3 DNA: TGCGCCAGCAGCTTGGGGGGGGGACCCTACAATGAGCAGTTCTTC. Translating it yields CASSLGGGPYNEQFF.

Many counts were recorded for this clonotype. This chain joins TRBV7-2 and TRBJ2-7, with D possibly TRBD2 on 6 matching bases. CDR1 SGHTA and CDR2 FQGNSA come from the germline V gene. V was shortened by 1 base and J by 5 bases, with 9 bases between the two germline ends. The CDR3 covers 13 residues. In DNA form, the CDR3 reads TGTGCCAGCAGCTTAGGGAGGGCCAACGAGCAGTACTTC. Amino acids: CASSLGRANEQYF.

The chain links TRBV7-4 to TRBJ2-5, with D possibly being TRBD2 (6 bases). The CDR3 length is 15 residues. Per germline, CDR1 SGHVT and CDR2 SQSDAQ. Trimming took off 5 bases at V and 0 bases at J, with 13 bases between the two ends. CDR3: CASSPPGTYQETQYF. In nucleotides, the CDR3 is TGTGCCAGCAGCCCGCCCGGGACTTACCAAGAGACCCAGTACTTC.

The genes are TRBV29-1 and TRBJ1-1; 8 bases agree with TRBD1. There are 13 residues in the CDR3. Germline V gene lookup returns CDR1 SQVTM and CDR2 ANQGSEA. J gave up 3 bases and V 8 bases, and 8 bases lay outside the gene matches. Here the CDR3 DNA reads TGCAGCCTTCGGACAGGGAGGGACACTGAAGCTTTCTTT. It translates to CSLRTGRDTEAFF.

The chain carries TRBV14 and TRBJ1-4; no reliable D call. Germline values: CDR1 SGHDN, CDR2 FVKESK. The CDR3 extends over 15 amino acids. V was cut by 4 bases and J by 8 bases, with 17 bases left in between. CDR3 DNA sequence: TGTGCCAGCAGCCCCACCGGGAGGCCGGGGGAAAAACTGTTTTTT. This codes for CASSPTGRPGEKLFF.

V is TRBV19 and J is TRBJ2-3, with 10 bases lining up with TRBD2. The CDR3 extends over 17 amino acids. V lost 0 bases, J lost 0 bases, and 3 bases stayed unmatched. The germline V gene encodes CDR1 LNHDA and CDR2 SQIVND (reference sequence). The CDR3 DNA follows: TGTGCCAGTAGTATAGATCTAGCGGGAGAGAGCACAGATACGCAGTATTTT. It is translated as CASSIDLAGESTDTQYF.

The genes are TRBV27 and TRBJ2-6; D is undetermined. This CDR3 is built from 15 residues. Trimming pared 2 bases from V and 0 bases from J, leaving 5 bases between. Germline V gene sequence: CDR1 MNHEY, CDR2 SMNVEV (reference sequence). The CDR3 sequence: CASSLKGSGANVLTF. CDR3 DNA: TGTGCCAGCAGTTTAAAGGGCTCTGGGGCCAACGTCCTGACTTTC.